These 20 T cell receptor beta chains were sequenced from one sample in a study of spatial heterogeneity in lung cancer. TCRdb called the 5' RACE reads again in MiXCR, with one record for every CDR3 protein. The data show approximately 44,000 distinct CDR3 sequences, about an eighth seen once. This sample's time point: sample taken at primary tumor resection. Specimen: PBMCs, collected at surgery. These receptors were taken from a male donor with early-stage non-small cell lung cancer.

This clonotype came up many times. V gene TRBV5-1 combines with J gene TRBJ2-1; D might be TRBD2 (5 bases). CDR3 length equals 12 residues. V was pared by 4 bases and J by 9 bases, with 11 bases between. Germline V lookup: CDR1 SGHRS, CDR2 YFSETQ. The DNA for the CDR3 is TGCGCCAGCAGCAGCACTAGTGGTGAGCAGTTCTTC. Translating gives CASSSTSGEQFF.

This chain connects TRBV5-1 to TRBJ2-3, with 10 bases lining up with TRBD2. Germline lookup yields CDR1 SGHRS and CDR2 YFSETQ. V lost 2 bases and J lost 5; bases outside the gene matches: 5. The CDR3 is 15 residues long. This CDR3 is CASSFRLAGEDTQYF. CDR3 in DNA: TGCGCCAGCAGCTTTCGTCTAGCGGGGGAAGATACGCAGTATTTT.

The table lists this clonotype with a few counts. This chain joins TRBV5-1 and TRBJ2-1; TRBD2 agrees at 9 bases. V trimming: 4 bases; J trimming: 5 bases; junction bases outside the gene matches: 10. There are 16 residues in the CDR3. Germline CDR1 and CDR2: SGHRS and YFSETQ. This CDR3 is CASSMTWLAGNNEQFF. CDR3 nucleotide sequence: TGCGCCAGCAGCATGACTTGGCTAGCGGGAAACAATGAGCAGTTCTTC.

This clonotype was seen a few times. The CDR3 nucleotides read TGTGCCAGCAGTTACGTCGCAGGTGAAAAACTGTTTTTT. As protein: CASSYVAGEKLFF. The chain links TRBV6-6 to TRBJ1-4; D ambiguous. The germline V gene encodes CDR1 MNHNY and CDR2 SVGAGI (reference sequence). V lost 2 bases, J lost 7 bases, and 8 bases lay in between. This CDR3 region has 13 residues.

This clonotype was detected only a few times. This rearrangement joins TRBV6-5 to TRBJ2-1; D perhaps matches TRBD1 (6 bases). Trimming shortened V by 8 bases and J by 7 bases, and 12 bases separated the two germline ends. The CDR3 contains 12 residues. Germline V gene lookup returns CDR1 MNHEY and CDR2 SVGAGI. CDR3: CASGGGENEQFF. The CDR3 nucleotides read TGTGCCAGCGGGGGCGGTGAGAATGAGCAGTTCTTC.

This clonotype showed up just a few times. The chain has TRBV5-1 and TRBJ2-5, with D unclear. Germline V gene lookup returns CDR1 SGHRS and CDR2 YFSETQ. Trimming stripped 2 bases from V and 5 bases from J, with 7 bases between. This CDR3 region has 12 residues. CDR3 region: CASSFSFETQYF. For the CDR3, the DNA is TGCGCCAGCAGCTTCAGTTTTGAGACCCAGTACTTC.

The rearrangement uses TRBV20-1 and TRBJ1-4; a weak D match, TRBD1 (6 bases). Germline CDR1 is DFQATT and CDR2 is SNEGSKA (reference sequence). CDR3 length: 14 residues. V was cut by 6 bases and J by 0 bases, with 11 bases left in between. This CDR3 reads CSAERGTTNEKLFF. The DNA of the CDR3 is TGCAGTGCGGAAAGGGGGACAACTAATGAAAAACTGTTTTTT.

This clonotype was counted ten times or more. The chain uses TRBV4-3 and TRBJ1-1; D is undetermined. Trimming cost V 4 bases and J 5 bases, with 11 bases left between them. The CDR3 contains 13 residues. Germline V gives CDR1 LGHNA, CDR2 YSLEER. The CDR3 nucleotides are TGCGCCAGCAGCCCGGGAGCTAGGACTGAAGCTTTCTTT. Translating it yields CASSPGARTEAFF.

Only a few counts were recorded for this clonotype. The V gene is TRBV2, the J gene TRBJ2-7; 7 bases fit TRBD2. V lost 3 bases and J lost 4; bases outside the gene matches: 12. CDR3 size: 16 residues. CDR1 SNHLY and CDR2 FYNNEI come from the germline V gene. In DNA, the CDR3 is TGTGCCAGCAGTGAGCCCCCGGGAGGAGTAACGTACGAGCAGTACTTC. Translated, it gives CASSEPPGGVTYEQYF.

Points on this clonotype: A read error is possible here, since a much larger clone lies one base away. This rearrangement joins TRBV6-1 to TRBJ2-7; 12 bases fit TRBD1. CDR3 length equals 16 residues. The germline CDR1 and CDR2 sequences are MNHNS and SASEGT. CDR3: CARSEAGGTGGPRQYF. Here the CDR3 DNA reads TGTGCCCGCAGTGAAGCGGGAGGGACAGGGGGCCCACGGCAGTACTTC.

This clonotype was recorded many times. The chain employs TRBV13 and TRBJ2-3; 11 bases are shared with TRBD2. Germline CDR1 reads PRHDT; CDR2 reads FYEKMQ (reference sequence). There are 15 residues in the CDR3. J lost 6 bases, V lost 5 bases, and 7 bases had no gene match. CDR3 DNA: TGTGCCAGCAGCCCCCTGACTAGCGGGGCTGATACGCAGTATTTT. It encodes CASSPLTSGADTQYF.

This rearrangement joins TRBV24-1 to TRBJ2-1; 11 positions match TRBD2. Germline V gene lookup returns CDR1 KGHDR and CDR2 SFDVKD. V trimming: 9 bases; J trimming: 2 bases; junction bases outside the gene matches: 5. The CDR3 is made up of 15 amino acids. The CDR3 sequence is CATLPGLAAYNEQFF. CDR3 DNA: TGTGCCACCCTCCCGGGACTAGCGGCCTACAATGAGCAGTTCTTC.

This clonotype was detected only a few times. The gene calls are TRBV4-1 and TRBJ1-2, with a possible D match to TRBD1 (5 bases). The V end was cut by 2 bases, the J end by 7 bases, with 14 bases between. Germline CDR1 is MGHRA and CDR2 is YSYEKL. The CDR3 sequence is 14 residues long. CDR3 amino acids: CASSQSQGGIGYTF. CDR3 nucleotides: TGCGCCAGCAGCCAATCCCAGGGTGGTATTGGCTACACCTTC.

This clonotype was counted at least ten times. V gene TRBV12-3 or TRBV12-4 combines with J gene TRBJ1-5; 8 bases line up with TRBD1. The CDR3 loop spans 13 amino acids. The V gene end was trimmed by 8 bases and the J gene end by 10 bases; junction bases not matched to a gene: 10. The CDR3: CASGNRGKEPQHF. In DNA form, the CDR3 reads TGTGCCAGCGGAAACAGGGGGAAGGAACCCCAGCATTTT.

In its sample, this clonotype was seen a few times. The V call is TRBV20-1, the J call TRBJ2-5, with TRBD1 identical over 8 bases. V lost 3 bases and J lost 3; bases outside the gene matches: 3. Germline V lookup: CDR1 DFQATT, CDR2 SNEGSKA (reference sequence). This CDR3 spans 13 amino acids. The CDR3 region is CSARGDRKETQYF. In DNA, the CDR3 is TGCAGTGCTAGGGGGGACAGGAAAGAGACCCAGTACTTC.

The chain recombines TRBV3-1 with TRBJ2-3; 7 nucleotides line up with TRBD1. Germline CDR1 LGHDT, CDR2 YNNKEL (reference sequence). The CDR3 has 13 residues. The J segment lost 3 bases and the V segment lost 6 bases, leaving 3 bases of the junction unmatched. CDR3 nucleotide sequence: TGTGCCAGCAGTGGCAGGGGGACAGATACGCAGTATTTT. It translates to CASSGRGTDTQYF.

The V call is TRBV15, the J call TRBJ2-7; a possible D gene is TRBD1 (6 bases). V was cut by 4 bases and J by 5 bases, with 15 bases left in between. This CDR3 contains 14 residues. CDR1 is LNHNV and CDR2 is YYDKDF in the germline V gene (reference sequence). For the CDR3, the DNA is TGTGCCACCAGCACCTCCCCACAGGGCGACGAGCAGTACTTC. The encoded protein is CATSTSPQGDEQYF.

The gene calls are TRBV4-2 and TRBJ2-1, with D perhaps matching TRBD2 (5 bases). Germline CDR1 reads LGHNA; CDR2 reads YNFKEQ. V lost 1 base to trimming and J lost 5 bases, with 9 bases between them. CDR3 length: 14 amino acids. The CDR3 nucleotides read TGTGCCAGCAGCCAAGGGCTGGGAGACAATGAGCAGTTCTTC. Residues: CASSQGLGDNEQFF.

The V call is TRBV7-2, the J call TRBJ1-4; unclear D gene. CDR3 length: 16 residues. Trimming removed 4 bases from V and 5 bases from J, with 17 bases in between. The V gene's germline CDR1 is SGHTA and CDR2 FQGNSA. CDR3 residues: CASSSDPGRQNEKLFF. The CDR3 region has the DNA TGTGCCAGCAGCTCGGACCCGGGCCGACAAAATGAAAAACTGTTTTTT.

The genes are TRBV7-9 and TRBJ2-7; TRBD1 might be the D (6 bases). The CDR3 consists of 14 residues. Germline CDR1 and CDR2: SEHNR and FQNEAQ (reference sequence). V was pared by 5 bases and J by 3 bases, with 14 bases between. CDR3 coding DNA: TGTGCCAGCAGCCCGAGGGACACCCTCTACGAGCAGTACTTC. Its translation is CASSPRDTLYEQYF.